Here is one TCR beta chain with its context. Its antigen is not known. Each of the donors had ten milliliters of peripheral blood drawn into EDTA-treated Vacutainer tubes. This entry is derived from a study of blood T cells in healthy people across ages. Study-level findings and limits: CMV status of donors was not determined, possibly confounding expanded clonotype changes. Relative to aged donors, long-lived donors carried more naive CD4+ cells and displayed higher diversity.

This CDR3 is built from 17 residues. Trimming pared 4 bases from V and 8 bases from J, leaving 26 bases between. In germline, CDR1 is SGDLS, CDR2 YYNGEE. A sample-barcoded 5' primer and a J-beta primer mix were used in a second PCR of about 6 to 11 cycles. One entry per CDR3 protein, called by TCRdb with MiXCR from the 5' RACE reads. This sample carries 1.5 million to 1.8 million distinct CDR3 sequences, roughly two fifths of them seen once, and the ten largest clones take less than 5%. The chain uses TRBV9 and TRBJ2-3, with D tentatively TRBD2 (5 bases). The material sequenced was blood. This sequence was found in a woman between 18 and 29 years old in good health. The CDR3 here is CASSPNPGFTFVGTQYF. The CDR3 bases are TGTGCCAGCAGCCCGAACCCGGGATTTACGTTTGTAGGTACGCAGTATTTT.